What follows are 22 T cell receptor beta chains derived from one specimen sequenced in a study of T cell repertoires in cytomegalovirus infection. Each CDR3 protein is one row after TCRdb ran MiXCR on the reads. The table lists about 490,000 distinct CDR3 sequences, more than 25% of them singletons. What was sequenced was PBMCs. The receptors come from a human donor in good health (CMV status not recorded). Some clones in this sample may be carry-over from other donors' samples.

The J gene is TRBJ2-1, the V gene TRBV12-5; D uncertain. The germline V and J ends were trimmed by 7 bases and 4 bases, with 14 bases remaining between them. Germline loops: CDR1 LGHNT, CDR2 FRNRAP. This CDR3 spans 14 amino acids. The CDR3 DNA reads TGTGCTAGTGTTCTTGGCCAGGAATACAATGAGCAGTTCTTC. As protein: CASVLGQEYNEQFF.

This sequence joins TRBV12-5 and TRBJ2-1; a weak D match, TRBD2 (7 bases). The V and J ends lost 0 bases and 7 bases respectively, with 19 bases between them. The CDR3 loop spans 17 amino acids. Germline assignment: CDR1 LGHNT and CDR2 FRNRAP. The CDR3 DNA follows: TGTGCTAGTGGTTTGGTAAGGTTCGGGGGGCGTAGGAATGAGCAGTTCTTC. Amino acids: CASGLVRFGGRRNEQFF.

The V gene is TRBV14, the J gene TRBJ1-4, with D unclear. CDR3 length: 16 residues. CDR1 is SGHDN, CDR2 FVKESK, per germline. V lost 5 bases and J lost 3, with 16 bases in between. The CDR3, as DNA: TGTGCCAGCAGCTTCGGGCCCCCGAAGGCTAATGAAAAACTGTTTTTT. Protein: CASSFGPPKANEKLFF.

This rearrangement joins TRBV30 to TRBJ2-1; D uncertain. There are 12 residues in the CDR3. V was clipped by 0 bases and J by 8 bases, with 8 bases between them. Germline CDR1 reads GTSNPN; CDR2 reads SVGIG (reference sequence). The CDR3 DNA reads as TGTGCCTGGAGTGTTCTGGGCTATGAGCAGTTCTTC. It encodes CAWSVLGYEQFF.

The chain has TRBV5-4 and TRBJ1-2; tentatively, D is TRBD1 (5 bases). Germline values: CDR1 SGHNT, CDR2 YYREEE (reference sequence). V lost 0 bases and J lost 7, with 10 bases in between. This CDR3 is built from 13 residues. The CDR3 DNA is TGTGCCAGCAGCTTGGTGACAGATTCTGGCTACACCTTC. Its translation is CASSLVTDSGYTF.

The chain carries TRBV9 and TRBJ2-5; D is perhaps TRBD2 (5 bases). Germline assignment: CDR1 SGDLS and CDR2 YYNGEE. Trimming left V 0 bases short and J 3 bases short, with 12 bases between. The CDR3 loop spans 15 amino acids. This CDR3 is CASSVEWGAEETQYF. The CDR3 bases are TGTGCCAGCAGCGTAGAGTGGGGAGCGGAAGAGACCCAGTACTTC. The full variable domain, with the rest looked up from reference TRBV9 and TRBJ2-5, is DSGVTQTPKHLITATGQRVTLRCSPRSGDLSVYWYQQSLDQGLQFLIQYYNGEERAKGNILERFSAQQFPDLHSELNLSSLELGDSALYFCASSVEWGAEETQYFGPGTRLLVL.

This clonotype showed up just a few times. The chain has TRBV29-1 and TRBJ2-7, with TRBD1 identical over 7 bases. The CDR3 length is 12 residues. Germline loops: CDR1 SQVTM, CDR2 ANQGSEA. Trimming at V came to 4 bases and at J to 2 bases, leaving 2 bases not matched to a gene. CDR3: CSVGTGPYEQYF. The CDR3 DNA reads TGCAGCGTTGGGACAGGTCCCTACGAGCAGTACTTC.

The table lists this clonotype with a few counts. The V gene is TRBV6-2 or TRBV6-3, the J gene TRBJ1-5; 9 bases are shared with TRBD1. Germline V gives CDR1 MNHEY, CDR2 SVGEGT. V shed 2 bases, J shed 5 bases, and the junction held 10 bases outside the gene matches. This CDR3 comprises 17 residues. CDR3 sequence reads: CASSYRSGTGSDQPQHF. DNA of the CDR3: TGTGCCAGCAGTTACCGTTCCGGGACAGGGAGCGATCAGCCCCAGCATTTT.

The rearrangement links TRBV12-3 or TRBV12-4 to TRBJ1-5; maybe TRBD1 (6 bases). This CDR3 is 17 amino acids long. V lost 5 bases to trimming and J lost 1 base, with 18 bases between them. The CDR3 is CASSPMGGPQSNQPQHF. In DNA, the CDR3 is TGTGCCAGCAGTCCGATGGGGGGGCCGCAAAGCAATCAGCCCCAGCATTTT.

This clonotype was counted a few times. The chain is built from TRBV28 and TRBJ2-7; D may be TRBD2 (5 bases). Trimming removed 10 bases at V and 1 base at J, with 20 bases between. CDR1 is MDHEN, CDR2 SYDVKM, per germline. The CDR3 covers 15 residues. The chain's CDR3 is CATSGSTNPSYEQYF. DNA for the CDR3: TGTGCCACCAGCGGTAGTACAAACCCTTCCTACGAGCAGTACTTC.

DNA of the CDR3: TGCAGTGCCCAAGGAGGGGTAGAGACCCAGTACTTC. It encodes CSAQGGVETQYF. The chain recombines TRBV20-1 with TRBJ2-5; the D gene is possibly TRBD2 (6 bases). With 6 bases removed from V and 4 bases from J, the gap between germline ends came to 12 bases. The CDR3 consists of 12 residues. Looked up from germline, CDR1 is DFQATT and CDR2 is SNEGSKA (reference sequence).

This clonotype was counted a few times. J is TRBJ1-1 and V is TRBV6-2 or TRBV6-3; weak D call: TRBD1 (5 bases). CDR1 and CDR2 from the germline V gene are MNHEY and SVGEGT. The CDR3 is made up of 13 amino acids. V was shortened by 4 bases and J by 8 bases, with 14 bases between the two germline ends. The CDR3 is CASSWDGAWEAFF. The CDR3 DNA reads as TGTGCCAGCAGTTGGGACGGGGCCTGGGAAGCTTTCTTT.

This clonotype was counted a few times. V usage is TRBV29-1 and J usage is TRBJ2-7, with 7 nucleotides matching TRBD2. J lost 6 bases, V lost 6 bases, and 17 bases had no gene match. This CDR3 spans 15 amino acids. Per germline, CDR1 SQVTM and CDR2 ANQGSEA. The CDR3 bases are TGCAGCGTCTCCCCCTCCGGGGGGAGGGCGGCCGAGCAGTACTTC. It codes for CSVSPSGGRAAEQYF.

The chain links TRBV7-2 to TRBJ1-5, with D possibly being TRBD1 (6 bases). Germline lookup yields CDR1 SGHTA and CDR2 FQGNSA. Trimming removed 5 bases from V and 7 bases from J, with 15 bases in between. This CDR3 comprises 14 residues. CDR3 nucleotide sequence: TGTGCCAGCAGCAGGATGGGACAACCCCAGCCCCAGCATTTT. Amino acids: CASSRMGQPQPQHF.

The V gene is TRBV9, the J gene TRBJ2-1; TRBD1 matches at 10 bases. Trimming took 1 base from V and 8 from J; bases not matched to a gene: 6. CDR3 length: 15 amino acids. Per germline, CDR1 SGDLS and CDR2 YYNGEE. In DNA form, the CDR3 reads TGTGCCAGCAGCGTATCCGGGACAGGGGTTGATGAGCAGTTCTTC. The encoded protein is CASSVSGTGVDEQFF.

The rearrangement links TRBV27 to TRBJ1-5, with 9 bases matching TRBD1. V lost 9 bases to trimming and J lost 6 bases; unmatched junction nucleotides: 9. The germline gives CDR1 MNHEY, CDR2 SMNVEV (reference sequence). This CDR3 has 14 amino acids. The CDR3 here is CARNRGRRGQPQHF. CDR3 bases: TGTGCCAGGAACAGGGGGCGCCGGGGTCAGCCCCAGCATTTT.

The genes are TRBV11-3 and TRBJ2-1; D is perhaps TRBD2 (5 bases). The CDR3 spans 16 residues. Looked up from germline, CDR1 is SGHNT and CDR2 is YENEEA. Trimming shortened V by 4 bases and J by 1 base, and 14 bases separated the two germline ends. CDR3 sequence: CASSSSRGQSYNEQFF. For the CDR3, the DNA is TGTGCCAGCAGCTCCTCTAGAGGGCAATCCTACAATGAGCAGTTCTTC. The variable domain in full, completed from reference TRBV11-3 and TRBJ2-1, reads EAGVVQSPRYKIIEKKQPVAFWCNPISGHNTLYWYLQNLGQGPELLIRYENEEAVDDSQLPKDRFSAERLKGVDSTLKIQPAELGDSAVYLCASSSSRGQSYNEQFFGPGTRLTVL.

This clonotype was seen more than once but under ten times. The chain recombines TRBV20-1 with TRBJ1-1; D is undetermined. The V gene's germline CDR1 is DFQATT and CDR2 SNEGSKA (reference sequence). Trimming took 3 bases from V and 0 from J, leaving 11 bases between them. This CDR3 has 14 residues. CDR3 nucleotides: TGCAGTGCTAGTCCTAAGGCCCTGAACACTGAAGCTTTCTTT. Encoded protein: CSASPKALNTEAFF.

The V and J genes are TRBV27 and TRBJ1-6; D uncertain. V was pared by 1 base and J by 8 bases, with 9 bases between. Germline assignment: CDR1 MNHEY and CDR2 SMNVEV (reference sequence). This CDR3 has 14 residues. This CDR3 is CASSLWRAHSPLHF. In DNA form, the CDR3 reads TGTGCCAGCAGTTTATGGCGGGCCCATTCACCCCTCCACTTT.

J is TRBJ2-1 and V is TRBV28; TRBD2 is a possible D gene (6 bases). From germline, CDR1 is MDHEN and CDR2 SYDVKM. There are 13 residues in the CDR3. Trimming removed 2 bases at V and 10 bases at J, with 12 bases between. The CDR3 is CASSLGKRAEQFF. The CDR3 coding sequence is TGTGCCAGCAGTTTAGGAAAGCGGGCCGAGCAGTTCTTC.

This clonotype was picked up many times. This chain uses TRBV7-2 with TRBJ1-5; the D gene is possibly TRBD1 (5 bases). Per the germline V gene, CDR1 is SGHTA and CDR2 is FQGNSA. This CDR3 is 13 amino acids long. V lost 5 bases, J lost 5 bases, and 10 bases lay in between. The DNA of the CDR3 is TGTGCCAGCAGCCCGATAGGGGATCAGCCCCAGCATTTT. Translation: CASSPIGDQPQHF.

The gene calls are TRBV19 and TRBJ2-7, with D unclear. This CDR3 spans 13 amino acids. Germline V gene sequence: CDR1 LNHDA, CDR2 SQIVND (reference sequence). The germline V and J ends were trimmed by 3 bases and 3 bases, with 9 bases remaining between them. The CDR3 sequence: CASSMNGNYEQYF. The CDR3 DNA reads as TGTGCCAGTAGTATGAACGGAAACTACGAGCAGTACTTC.